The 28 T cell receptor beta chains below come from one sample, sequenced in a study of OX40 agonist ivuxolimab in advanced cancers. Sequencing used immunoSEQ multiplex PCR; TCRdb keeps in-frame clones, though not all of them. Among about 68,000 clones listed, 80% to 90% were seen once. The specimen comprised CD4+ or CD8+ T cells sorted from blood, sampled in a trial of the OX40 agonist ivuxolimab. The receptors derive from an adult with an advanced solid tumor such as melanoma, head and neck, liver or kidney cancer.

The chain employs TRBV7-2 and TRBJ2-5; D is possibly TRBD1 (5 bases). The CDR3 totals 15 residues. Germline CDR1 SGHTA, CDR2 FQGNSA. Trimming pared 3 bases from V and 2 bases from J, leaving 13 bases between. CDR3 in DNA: TGTGCCAGCAGCTTCAGCTGGACAAATCAAGAGACCCAGTACTTC. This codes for CASSFSWTNQETQYF.

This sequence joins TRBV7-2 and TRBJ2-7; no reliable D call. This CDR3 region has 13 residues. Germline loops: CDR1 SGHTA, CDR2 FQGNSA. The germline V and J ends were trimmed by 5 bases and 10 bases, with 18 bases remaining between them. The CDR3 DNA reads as TGTGCCAGCAGCCCCATGGGGTCTACGAGTCAGTACTTC. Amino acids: CASSPMGSTSQYF.

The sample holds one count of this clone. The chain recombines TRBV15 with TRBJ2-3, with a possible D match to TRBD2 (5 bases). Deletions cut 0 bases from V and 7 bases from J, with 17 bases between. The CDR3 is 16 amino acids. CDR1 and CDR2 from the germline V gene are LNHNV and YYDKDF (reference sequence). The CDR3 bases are TGTGCCACCAGCAGAGATCACGCAGGCCCGGGGAATACGCAGTATTTT. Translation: CATSRDHAGPGNTQYF.

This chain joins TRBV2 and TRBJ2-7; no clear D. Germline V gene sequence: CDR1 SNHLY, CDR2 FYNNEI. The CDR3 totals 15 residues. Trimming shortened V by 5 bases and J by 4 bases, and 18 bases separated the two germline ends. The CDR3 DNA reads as TGTGCCAGCAGTTTGTATCCGGGTCCCCAATACGAGCAGTACTTC. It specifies CASSLYPGPQYEQYF.

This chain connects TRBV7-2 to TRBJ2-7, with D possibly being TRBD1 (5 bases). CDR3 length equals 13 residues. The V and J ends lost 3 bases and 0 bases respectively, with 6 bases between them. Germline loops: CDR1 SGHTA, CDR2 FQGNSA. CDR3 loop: CASSLGPSYEQYF. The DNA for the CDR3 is TGTGCCAGCAGCTTGGGGCCCTCCTACGAGCAGTACTTC.

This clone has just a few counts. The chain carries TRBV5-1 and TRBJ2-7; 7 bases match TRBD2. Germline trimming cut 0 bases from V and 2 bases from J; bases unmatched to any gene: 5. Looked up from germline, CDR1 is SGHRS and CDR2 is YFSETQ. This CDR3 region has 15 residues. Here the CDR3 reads CASSLGSSGTYEQYF. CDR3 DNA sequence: TGCGCCAGCAGCTTGGGGTCTAGCGGTACCTACGAGCAGTACTTC.

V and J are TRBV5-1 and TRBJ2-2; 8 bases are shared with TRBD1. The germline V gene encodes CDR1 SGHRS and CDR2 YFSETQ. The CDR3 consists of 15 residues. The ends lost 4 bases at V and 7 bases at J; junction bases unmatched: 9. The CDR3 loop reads CASSPDRVIGGELFF. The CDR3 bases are TGCGCCAGCAGCCCGGACAGGGTTATAGGCGGGGAGCTGTTTTTT.

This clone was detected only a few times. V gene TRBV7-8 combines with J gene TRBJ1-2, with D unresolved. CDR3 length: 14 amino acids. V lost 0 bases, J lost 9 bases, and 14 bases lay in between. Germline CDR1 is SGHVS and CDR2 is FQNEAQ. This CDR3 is CASSLAPRGNRYTF. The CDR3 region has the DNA TGTGCCAGCAGCTTAGCACCCCGTGGGAATCGCTACACCTTC. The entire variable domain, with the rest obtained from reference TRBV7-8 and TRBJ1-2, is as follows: GAGVSQSPRYKVAKRGQDVALRCDPISGHVSLFWYQQALGQGPEFLTYFQNEAQLDKSGLPSDRFFAERPEGSVSTLKIQRTQQEDSAVYLCASSLAPRGNRYTFGSGTRLTVV.

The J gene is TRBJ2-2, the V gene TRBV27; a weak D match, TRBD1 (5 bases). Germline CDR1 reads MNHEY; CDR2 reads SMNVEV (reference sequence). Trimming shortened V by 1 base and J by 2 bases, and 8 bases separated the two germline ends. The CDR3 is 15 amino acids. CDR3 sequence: CASSLFQGNTGELFF. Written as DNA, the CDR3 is TGTGCCAGCAGTTTATTCCAGGGTAACACCGGGGAGCTGTTTTTT.

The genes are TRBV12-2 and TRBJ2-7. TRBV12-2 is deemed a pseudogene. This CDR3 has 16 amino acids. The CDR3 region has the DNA TGTGCAAGTCGCTTAGACCCAGTGCCTTCATTTGAGGAGCAGTACTTC. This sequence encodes CASRLDPVPSFEEQYF.

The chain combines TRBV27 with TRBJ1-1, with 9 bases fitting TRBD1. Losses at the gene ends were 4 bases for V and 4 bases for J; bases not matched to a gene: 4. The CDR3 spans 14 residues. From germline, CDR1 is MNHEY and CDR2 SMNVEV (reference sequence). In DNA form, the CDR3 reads TGTGCCAGCAGTTCGGACAGGGGCTCCACTGAAGCTTTCTTT. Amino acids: CASSSDRGSTEAFF.

CDR3 amino acids: CASSLRRVMNTEAFF. The DNA of the CDR3 is TGTGCCAGCAGTTTGCGACGAGTAATGAACACTGAAGCTTTCTTT. The genes are TRBV28 and TRBJ1-1; no firm D call. The CDR3 spans 15 residues. Trimming removed 3 bases at V and 0 bases at J, with 11 bases between. Germline V gene data show CDR1 as MDHEN and CDR2 as SYDVKM. Looking up the rest from reference TRBV28 and TRBJ1-1 gives the full variable domain: DVKVTQSSRYLVKRTGEKVFLECVQDMDHENMFWYRQDPGLGLRLIYFSYDVKMKEKGDIPEGYSVSREKKERFSLILESASTNQTSMYLCASSLRRVMNTEAFFGQGTRLTVV.

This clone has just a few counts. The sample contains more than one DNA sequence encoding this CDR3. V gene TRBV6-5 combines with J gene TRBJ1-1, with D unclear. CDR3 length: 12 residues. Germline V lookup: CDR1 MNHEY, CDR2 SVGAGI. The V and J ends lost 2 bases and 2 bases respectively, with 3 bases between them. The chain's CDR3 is CASSYRNTEAFF. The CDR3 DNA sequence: TGTGCCAGCAGTTACAGAAACACTGAAGCTTTCTTT.

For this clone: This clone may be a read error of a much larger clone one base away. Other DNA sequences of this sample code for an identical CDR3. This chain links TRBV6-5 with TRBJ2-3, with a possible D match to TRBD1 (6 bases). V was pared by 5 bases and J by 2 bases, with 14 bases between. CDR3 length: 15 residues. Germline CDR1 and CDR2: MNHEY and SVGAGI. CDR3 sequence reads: CASSTTGPPTDTQYF. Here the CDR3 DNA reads TGTGCCAGCAGTACGACAGGCCCCCCCACAGATACGCAGTATTTT.

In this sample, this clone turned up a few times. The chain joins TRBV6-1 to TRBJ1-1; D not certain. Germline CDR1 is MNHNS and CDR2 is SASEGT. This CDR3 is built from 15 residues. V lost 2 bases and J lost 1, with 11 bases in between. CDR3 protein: CASSEPGRANTEAFF. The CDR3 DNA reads TGTGCCAGCAGTGAACCCGGGAGGGCGAACACTGAAGCTTTCTTT.

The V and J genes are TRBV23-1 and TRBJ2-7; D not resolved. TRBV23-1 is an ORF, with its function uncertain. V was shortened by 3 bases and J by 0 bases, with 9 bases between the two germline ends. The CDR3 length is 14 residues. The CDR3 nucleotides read TGCGCCAGCAGTCAGAGGCGAAGCTCCTACGAGCAGTACTTC. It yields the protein CASSQRRSSYEQYF.

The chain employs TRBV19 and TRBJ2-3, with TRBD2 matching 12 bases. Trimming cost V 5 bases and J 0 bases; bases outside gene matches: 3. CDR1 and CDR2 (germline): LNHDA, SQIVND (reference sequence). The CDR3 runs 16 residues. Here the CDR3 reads CASSSGLAGSTDTQYF. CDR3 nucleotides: TGTGCCAGTAGTTCCGGACTAGCGGGGAGCACAGATACGCAGTATTTT.

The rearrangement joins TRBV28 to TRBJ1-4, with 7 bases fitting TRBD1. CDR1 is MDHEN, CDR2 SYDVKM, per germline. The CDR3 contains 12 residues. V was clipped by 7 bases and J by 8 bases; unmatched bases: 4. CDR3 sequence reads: CASTTGDEKLFF. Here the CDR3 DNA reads TGTGCCAGCACTACAGGGGACGAAAAACTGTTTTTT.

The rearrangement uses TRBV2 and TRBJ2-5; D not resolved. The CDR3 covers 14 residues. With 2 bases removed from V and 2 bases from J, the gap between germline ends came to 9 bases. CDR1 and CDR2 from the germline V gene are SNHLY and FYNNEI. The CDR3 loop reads CASSEWQNQETQYF. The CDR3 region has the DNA TGTGCCAGCAGTGAATGGCAGAATCAAGAGACCCAGTACTTC.

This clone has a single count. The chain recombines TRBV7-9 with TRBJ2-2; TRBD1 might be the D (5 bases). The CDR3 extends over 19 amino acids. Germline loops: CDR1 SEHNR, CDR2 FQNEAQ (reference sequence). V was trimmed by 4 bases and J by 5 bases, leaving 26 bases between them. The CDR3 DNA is TGTGCCAGCAGCTACAGGCGGCCCCGGGTCCGCCAAAGGACCGGGGAGCTGTTTTTT. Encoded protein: CASSYRRPRVRQRTGELFF.

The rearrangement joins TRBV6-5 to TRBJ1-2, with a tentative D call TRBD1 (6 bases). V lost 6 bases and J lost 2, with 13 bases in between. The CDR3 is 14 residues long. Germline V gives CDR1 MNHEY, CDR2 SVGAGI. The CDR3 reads CASRIYRENYGYTF. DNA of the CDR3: TGTGCCAGCAGGATTTACAGGGAGAACTATGGCTACACCTTC.

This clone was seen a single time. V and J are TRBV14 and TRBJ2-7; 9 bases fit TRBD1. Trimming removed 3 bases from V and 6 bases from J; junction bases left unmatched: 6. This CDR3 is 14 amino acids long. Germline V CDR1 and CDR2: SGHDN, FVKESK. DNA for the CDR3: TGTGCCAGCAGCCAGTGGGACAGGGTGTCCGAGCAGTACTTC. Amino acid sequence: CASSQWDRVSEQYF.

The CDR3, as DNA: TGTGCCAGCAGCAGGTTGTTAGGGGGACTAGCGGGAGAGGGTGGAAACACCGGGGAGCTGTTTTTT. Amino acids: CASSRLLGGLAGEGGNTGELFF. The rearrangement links TRBV21-1 to TRBJ2-2; the table calls TRBD2, which could not be checked here. TRBV21-1 is a pseudogene. The CDR3 is made up of 22 amino acids.

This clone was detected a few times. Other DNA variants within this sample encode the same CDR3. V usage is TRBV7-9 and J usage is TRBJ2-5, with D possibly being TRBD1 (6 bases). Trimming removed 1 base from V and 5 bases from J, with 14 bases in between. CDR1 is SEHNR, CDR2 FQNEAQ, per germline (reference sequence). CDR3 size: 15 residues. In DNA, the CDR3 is TGTGCCAGCAGCTTAGGAACAGGGTTGGGGGAGACCCAGTACTTC. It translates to CASSLGTGLGETQYF.

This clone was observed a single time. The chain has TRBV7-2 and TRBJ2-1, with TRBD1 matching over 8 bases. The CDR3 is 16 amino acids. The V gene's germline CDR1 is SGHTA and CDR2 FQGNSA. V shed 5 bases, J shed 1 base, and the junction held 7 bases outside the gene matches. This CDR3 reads CASSPNDRGSYNEQFF. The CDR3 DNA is TGTGCCAGCAGCCCCAATGACAGGGGATCCTACAATGAGCAGTTCTTC.

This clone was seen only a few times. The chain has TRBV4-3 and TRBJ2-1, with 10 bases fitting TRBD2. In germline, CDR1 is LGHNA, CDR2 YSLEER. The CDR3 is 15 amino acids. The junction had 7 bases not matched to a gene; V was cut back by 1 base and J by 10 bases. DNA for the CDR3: TGCGCCAGCAGCCAAGGTGCTAGCGGGAGCCGCGAGCAGTTCTTC. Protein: CASSQGASGSREQFF.

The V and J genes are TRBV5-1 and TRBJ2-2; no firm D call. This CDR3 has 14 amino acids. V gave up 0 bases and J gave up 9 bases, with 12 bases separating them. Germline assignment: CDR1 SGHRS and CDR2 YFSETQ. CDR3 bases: TGCGCCAGCAGCTTGGCGACTGGTGCCCGGGAGCTGTTTTTT. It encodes CASSLATGARELFF.

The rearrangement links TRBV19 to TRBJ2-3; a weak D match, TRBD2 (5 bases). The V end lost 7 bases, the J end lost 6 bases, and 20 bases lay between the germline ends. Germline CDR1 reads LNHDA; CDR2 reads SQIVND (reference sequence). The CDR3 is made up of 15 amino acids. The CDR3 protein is CASKPAASTGDTQYF. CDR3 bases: TGTGCCAGTAAACCGGCGGCTTCCACGGGGGATACGCAGTATTTT. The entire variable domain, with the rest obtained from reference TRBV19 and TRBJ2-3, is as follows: DGGITQSPKYLFRKEGQNVTLSCEQNLNHDAMYWYRQDPGQGLRLIYYSQIVNDFQKGDIAEGYSVSREKKESFPLTVTSAQKNPTAFYLCASKPAASTGDTQYFGPGTRLTVL.